This passage covers 18 T cell receptor beta chains from one sample sequenced in a study of blood T cell repertoires in COVID-19. Clones were sequenced by immunoSEQ multiplex PCR, and TCRdb holds only the in-frame ones, with some missing. Altogether fewer than 350,000 clones are present, 85% being singletons, with the ten largest covering 1.9%. The sample comprised PBMCs or T cells enriched from blood (not recorded which). All receptors derive from a woman in her thirties who had been exposed to COVID-19.

The chain couples TRBV9 to TRBJ1-1, with 8 bases fitting TRBD1. Germline V gene sequence: CDR1 SGDLS, CDR2 YYNGEE. V lost 5 bases, J lost 2 bases, and 8 bases stayed unmatched. This CDR3 has 15 amino acids. The CDR3 region has the DNA TGTGCCAGCAGGCGCATGACAGGGGCCAACACTGAAGCTTTCTTT. Its protein product is CASRRMTGANTEAFF.

The gene calls are TRBV30 and TRBJ1-3; D is possibly TRBD1 (5 bases). The ends were cut back, 0 bases at V and 0 bases at J, with 6 bases in the middle. The CDR3 length is 14 residues. Germline V lookup: CDR1 GTSNPN, CDR2 SVGIG (reference sequence). CDR3 sequence: CAWSVGGSGNTIYF. CDR3 nucleotide sequence: TGTGCCTGGAGTGTCGGGGGCTCTGGAAACACCATATATTTT.

V gene TRBV9 combines with J gene TRBJ2-1; 7 bases are a match to TRBD2. V was pared by 3 bases and J by 0 bases, with 3 bases of the junction left unmatched. Germline CDR1 reads SGDLS; CDR2 reads YYNGEE. The CDR3 extends over 15 amino acids. As DNA, the CDR3 is TGTGCCAGCAGCGAGCGGGACCACTCCTACAATGAGCAGTTCTTC. Translation gives CASSERDHSYNEQFF.

The chain is built from TRBV7-2 and TRBJ1-1; 7 positions agree with TRBD1. Trimming took 4 bases from V and 3 from J; bases not matched to a gene: 8. This CDR3 contains 15 residues. The germline V gene encodes CDR1 SGHTA and CDR2 FQGNSA. For the CDR3, the DNA is TGTGCCAGCAGCTCACGGACAGGCGCGGACACTGAAGCTTTCTTT. As protein: CASSSRTGADTEAFF.

This chain connects TRBV18 to TRBJ1-1, with TRBD1 as a possible D gene (6 bases). This CDR3 has 14 amino acids. CDR1 and CDR2 from the germline V gene are KGHSH and LQKENI. V was cut by 5 bases and J by 4 bases, with 14 bases left in between. This CDR3 reads CASSSGHQVTEAFF. The CDR3 DNA is TGTGCCAGCTCATCGGGACACCAGGTCACTGAAGCTTTCTTT.

This chain joins TRBV7-2 and TRBJ2-1; 9 nucleotides align to TRBD2. V shed 5 bases, J shed 0 bases, and the junction held 11 bases outside the gene matches. This CDR3 spans 18 amino acids. Looked up from germline, CDR1 is SGHTA and CDR2 is FQGNSA. The DNA of the CDR3 is TGTGCCAGCAGCCCCCGCGGGGGGGTTAGCTCCTCCTACAATGAGCAGTTCTTC. Protein: CASSPRGGVSSSYNEQFF.

This chain joins TRBV27 and TRBJ2-1; TRBD2 agrees at 8 bases. Looked up from germline, CDR1 is MNHEY and CDR2 is SMNVEV (reference sequence). J was trimmed by 9 bases and V by 3 bases; bases with no gene match: 10. This CDR3 comprises 15 residues. The CDR3 sequence is CASSFGTSRGGEQFF. In DNA, the CDR3 is TGTGCCAGCAGTTTCGGGACTAGTAGGGGGGGTGAGCAGTTCTTC.

V and J are TRBV5-1 and TRBJ2-1; 9 nucleotides line up with TRBD1. Germline loops: CDR1 SGHRS, CDR2 YFSETQ. V was pared by 4 bases and J by 6 bases, with 8 bases of the junction left unmatched. CDR3 length: 15 residues. This CDR3 reads CASSPRQGVSNEQFF. CDR3 bases: TGCGCCAGCAGCCCCAGACAGGGGGTCTCCAATGAGCAGTTCTTC.

The chain employs TRBV9 and TRBJ1-6; D not resolved. Germline CDR1 reads SGDLS; CDR2 reads YYNGEE. Trimming pared 4 bases from V and 8 bases from J, leaving 13 bases between. This CDR3 has 14 residues. CDR3 sequence reads: CASSPRTRDSPLHF. The CDR3 DNA is TGTGCCAGCAGCCCAAGGACGAGGGATTCACCCCTCCACTTT.

The table lists this clone with a few counts. The CDR3 is CAWSVLGGIGQPQHF. The CDR3 DNA is TGTGCCTGGAGTGTACTTGGGGGGATCGGTCAGCCCCAGCATTTT. The rearrangement uses TRBV30 and TRBJ1-5; D is perhaps TRBD1 (5 bases). V gave up 0 bases and J gave up 6 bases, with 15 bases separating them. Germline CDR1 reads GTSNPN; CDR2 reads SVGIG (reference sequence). CDR3 size: 15 residues. The full variable domain, rest sourced from reference TRBV30 and TRBJ1-5, is SQTIHQWPATLVQPVGSPLSLECTVEGTSNPNLYWYRQAAGRGLQLLFYSVGIGQISSEVPQNLSASRPQDRQFILSSKKLLLSDSGFYLCAWSVLGGIGQPQHFGDGTRLSIL.

The chain uses TRBV6-4 and TRBJ2-1; 12 bases line up with TRBD2. The V gene end was trimmed by 5 bases and the J gene end by 8 bases; junction bases not matched to a gene: 4. Germline loops: CDR1 MRHNA, CDR2 SNTAGT. This CDR3 has 14 residues. The CDR3 reads CASSSSGRAHEQFF. As DNA, the CDR3 is TGTGCCAGCAGTTCTAGCGGGAGGGCCCATGAGCAGTTCTTC.

The V call is TRBV28, the J call TRBJ1-1; the D gene is possibly TRBD1 (5 bases). V lost 11 bases and J 1 base, leaving 8 bases between the germline ends. There are 11 residues in the CDR3. The germline V gene has CDR1 MDHEN and CDR2 SYDVKM. The CDR3 sequence: CACQGNTEAFF. The CDR3 DNA is TGTGCCTGTCAGGGGAACACTGAAGCTTTCTTT. Filled out from reference TRBV28 and TRBJ1-1, the complete variable domain reads DVKVTQSSRYLVKRTGEKVFLECVQDMDHENMFWYRQDPGLGLRLIYFSYDVKMKEKGDIPEGYSVSREKKERFSLILESASTNQTSMYLCACQGNTEAFFGQGTRLTVV.

This chain connects TRBV5-4 to TRBJ1-3; D is perhaps TRBD1 (6 bases). CDR1 and CDR2 from the germline V gene are SGHNT and YYREEE (reference sequence). The CDR3 spans 14 residues. With 4 bases removed from V and 4 bases from J, the gap between germline ends came to 12 bases. CDR3 bases: TGTGCCAGCAGCCCGGGGGGGACAGGAAACACCATATATTTT. Translating it yields CASSPGGTGNTIYF.

The chain carries TRBV7-9 and TRBJ2-1, with 10 bases lining up with TRBD2. V lost 4 bases and J lost 3; bases outside the gene matches: 12. This CDR3 contains 18 residues. Looked up from germline, CDR1 is SEHNR and CDR2 is FQNEAQ (reference sequence). CDR3 sequence: CASSSITSGKHLYNEQFF. CDR3 DNA sequence: TGTGCCAGCAGCTCCATAACTAGCGGGAAACACCTCTACAATGAGCAGTTCTTC.

The V and J genes are TRBV28 and TRBJ1-2; the match to TRBD1 covers 8 bases. Trimming cost V 4 bases and J 4 bases; bases outside gene matches: 8. Germline values: CDR1 MDHEN, CDR2 SYDVKM. This CDR3 region has 15 residues. The CDR3 here is CASSYDRGWGYGYTF. The CDR3 coding sequence is TGTGCCAGCAGTTACGACAGGGGTTGGGGCTATGGCTACACCTTC.

CDR3: CAQEWPENSGYTF. For the CDR3, the DNA is TGTGCCCAAGAGTGGCCGGAGAATTCTGGCTACACCTTC. This sequence joins TRBV12-3 or TRBV12-4 and TRBJ1-2; D unresolved. This CDR3 has 13 amino acids. V shed 11 bases and J shed 7 bases, with 20 bases lying between them.

The chain recombines TRBV27 with TRBJ2-1; 11 bases agree with TRBD2. V dropped 5 bases and J dropped 15; count of bases not matched to a gene: 9. The CDR3 is made up of 13 amino acids. Per germline, CDR1 MNHEY and CDR2 SMNVEV (reference sequence). CDR3 amino acids: CASSPSSGRRMFF. CDR3 coding DNA: TGTGCCAGCAGTCCCTCTAGCGGGAGGAGGATGTTCTTC.

This sequence joins TRBV9 and TRBJ2-7, with 7 bases identical to TRBD1. There are 15 residues in the CDR3. V was clipped by 0 bases and J by 5 bases; unmatched bases: 8. Germline V lookup: CDR1 SGDLS, CDR2 YYNGEE. The CDR3 nucleotides read TGTGCCAGCAGCGTAGAGGCAGGGGGATTCGACGAGCAGTACTTC. It codes for CASSVEAGGFDEQYF.